This entry describes one T cell receptor beta chain. This specimen belongs to a study of blood T cell repertoires in COVID-19. The wider study: Sites across the United States, Italy and Spain contributed samples from acute and convalescent COVID-19.

Germline assignment: CDR1 MNHEY and CDR2 SVGAGI. The CDR3 is 15 residues long. V shed 10 bases and J 4 bases; nucleotides not matched to a gene: 9. This table comes from immunoSEQ multiplex PCR, and its TCRdb copy is limited to in-frame clones, with some not included. The data show roughly 48,000 clones, approximately 83% seen once. The gene calls are TRBV6-5 and TRBJ2-3; 12 bases map to TRBD2. The sequenced sample consisted of peripheral blood. This TCR was sampled from a man aged 70-80 years with acute or convalescent COVID-19. The CDR3 loop is CATRASGGGPDTQYF. The CDR3 coding sequence is TGTGCCACCCGTGCTAGCGGGGGGGGCCCAGATACGCAGTATTTT.